This T cell receptor (beta chain) was observed in a study of T-cell reconstitution after alpha-beta-depleted transplantation in children. This clonotype was detected only a few times. Unique molecular identifiers were incorporated into the prepared TCRbeta library. Each CDR3 protein is one row after TCRdb ran MiXCR on the PCR reads. This table holds around 410,000 distinct CDR3 sequences, roughly 10% found once. The material sequenced was PBMCs from the stem cell graft donor, taken from the stem cell graft. The clonotype originates from a human donor who donated a stem cell graft to a child with acute myeloid leukemia.

The CDR3 DNA is TGTGCCAGCAGCGTAGAGGGGCGGGGACCCTGGGGGACTGAAGCTTTCTTT. Its protein is CASSVEGRGPWGTEAFF. This chain links TRBV9 with TRBJ1-1, with D maybe TRBD1 (5 bases). V lost 0 bases, J lost 5 bases, and 20 bases lay in between. The CDR3 contains 17 residues. Germline V gene lookup returns CDR1 SGDLS and CDR2 YYNGEE.